This T cell receptor beta chain was found in a study of T cells in Graves' hyperthyroidism and ophthalmopathy (dated by TCRdb to between 2018 and 2021). Regarding the study in general: TCR V-J signatures able to tell the groups apart were searched for in a discovery cohort of approximately 95 patients, of whom over 40 had Graves' ophthalmopathy and roughly 57 had stable Graves' hyperthyroidism. For training and testing, the 100 or so patients in the discovery cohort were randomly divided in a 7:3 ratio. After blood sampling, hyperthyroidism patients were treated with methimazole at a starting dose of 30 mg daily, and ophthalmopathy patients were treated with high-dose intravenous methylprednisolone. Thyroid tissue and blood T-cell repertoires from more than five Graves' hyperthyroidism patients were also compared in the study. The paper describes TCR Vbeta CDR3 sequencing of around 140 peripheral blood samples, made up of around 41 ophthalmopathy patients, over 70 hyperthyroidism patients and about 17 progressor patients. Whether ophthalmopathy could be predicted prospectively was tested in an independent validation cohort made up of about 18 hyperthyroidism patients plus 17 patients who later progressed to ophthalmopathy.

V loses 1 base of germline sequence and J loses 6 bases, and the interval between the two ends is 8 bases. CDR1 is given as KGHDR and CDR2 as SFDVKD, both from the germline V gene. Including the terminal cysteine and phenylalanine, the CDR3 comprises 13 residues. Only the CDR3 DNA is retained, 39 bases long and in frame from the first base. The TCR beta CDR3 regions were amplified from RNA transcripts. The TCR CDR3 was subjected to a first round of RT-PCR using the HTBI primer set and the Qiagen OneStep RT-PCR kit. Libraries were constructed in a second round of multiplex PCR, after which size selection and purification were performed. The libraries were sequenced on an Illumina HiSeq2000 using paired-end 100 bp reads. As for how the authors treated the data: Raw data were processed with SOAPnuke, discarding reads with adapters, uncalled bases, mean Phred below 15, or no exact constant-primer or identifier match. COPE v1.2.5 was used to merge high-quality paired reads, and clonotypes were defined as unique nucleotide sequences. Clonotypes were aligned to IMGT TRBV, TRBD and TRBJ reference segments using MiTCR v1.1. Analysis was restricted to V-J combinations with a frequency above 0.0001, which covered 99.2% of repertoires. A TCS score was defined as the ratio of F50 (clonal expansion) to E x V (chaos), with BLOSUM62-based TCRdist applied between CDR3 peptides within each V-J. Welch's t-statistics and random forest reduced 514 V-J features to about 13, which were used in a naive Bayes classifier (R e1071). The similarity between thyroid and blood repertoires was quantified using the Morisita-Horn index. Starting from the raw public reads, TCRdb applied fastp trimming at Q25, assembled clones with MiXCR and retained in-frame beta chains. Each CDR3 protein appears once, grouped with its most common genes and DNA. The V and J calls were not made by the authors but by TCRdb's processing. For this sample the table gives roughly 570,000 distinct CDR3 sequences, of which around 46% were detected only once. Roughly 19% of the sample lies in the top ten.

Results and caveats for the whole study, not just this receptor: Most expanded thyroid clonotypes (frequency above 0.001) were also detected in blood, a finding suggesting that blood repertoires may reflect thyroid immune responses. Sample size was not statistically predetermined, and investigators were not blinded to group allocation. In validation, the model predicted progression to ophthalmopathy with just under 71% sensitivity and 72% to 85% specificity, a median of around 6.6 months before onset. A model built on a 13 V-J signature distinguished ophthalmopathy from stable hyperthyroidism, reaching roughly 88% sensitivity and about 81% specificity in cross-validation and 80%/75% in testing.

Patients with uncontrolled infections, other autoimmune diseases, pregnancy or lactation were excluded. Diagnoses were based on clinical symptoms, serum thyroxine and TRAb, thyroid ultrasound and orbital computed tomography. Trizol reagent was used to extract total RNA, and RNA quality was then checked on an Agilent 2100 Bioanalyzer. In its sample, this clonotype was seen a few times. This receptor's antigen is unknown. Base qualities are not recorded, but no much larger clone differs from it by a single base. The clonotype originates from an adult woman with Graves' disease, either hyperthyroidism or ophthalmopathy (not recorded which). The sample was peripheral blood or thyroid tissue (not recorded which). The V and J genes are TRBV24-1 and TRBJ2-5; no confident D gene assignment can be made. This receptor has the CDR3 CATSDFGSQTQYF. The nucleotide sequence reads as follows: TGTGCCACCAGTGATTTCGGCAGCCAGACCCAGTACTTC.